One and the same sample provided the 7 T cell receptor beta chains below, sequenced in a study of CD8+ T cells in alopecia areata. TCR sequencing used cDNA made by reverse transcription of extracted RNA. Method: immunoSEQ multiplex PCR; TCRdb's copy keeps in-frame clones and lacks some. The repertoire holds about 270,000 clones, with 45% to 70% as singletons. Specified treatment: oral pan-JAK inhibitor, 5-10 mg twice daily. The sequences come from CD4+ T cells sorted from blood, collected at week 52, from a patient treated with tofacitinib. The origin of the receptors is a human donor with alopecia areata.

The chain uses TRBV15 and TRBJ2-1; D might be TRBD2 (6 bases). The CDR3 spans 15 residues. V was cut by 1 base and J by 5 bases, with 12 bases left in between. The germline V gene encodes CDR1 LNHNV and CDR2 YYDKDF (reference sequence). CDR3 amino acids: CATSRGGGIHNEQFF. DNA for the CDR3: TGTGCCACCAGCAGAGGTGGCGGGATTCACAATGAGCAGTTCTTC.

This clone was counted only a few times. The V gene is TRBV6-6, the J gene TRBJ1-1, with 8 bases lining up with TRBD1. The CDR3 is made up of 14 amino acids. CDR1 MNHNY and CDR2 SVGAGI come from the germline V gene (reference sequence). V shed 2 bases and J 8 bases; nucleotides not matched to a gene: 7. DNA of the CDR3: TGTGCCAGCAGTTACGACAGGGGAGATTTGGAAGCTTTCTTT. Protein sequence: CASSYDRGDLEAFF.

This chain connects TRBV7-3 to TRBJ1-5; D may be TRBD1 (6 bases). The V and J ends lost 6 bases and 2 bases respectively, with 11 bases between them. CDR1 is SGHTA and CDR2 is FQGTGA in the germline V gene. The CDR3 spans 14 residues. The CDR3 nucleotides are TGTGCCAGCAGTAAAGAGGGGGGCAATCAGCCCCAGCATTTT. Its translation: CASSKEGGNQPQHF.

This clone was counted a few times. The V call is TRBV4-1, the J call TRBJ2-1, with D unresolved. The V gene's germline CDR1 is MGHRA and CDR2 YSYEKL. Trimming left V 11 bases short and J 0 bases short, with 14 bases between. There are 14 residues in the CDR3. This chain's CDR3 is CASRTQNSYNEQFF. CDR3 nucleotides: TGCGCCTCCCGGACGCAAAACTCCTACAATGAGCAGTTCTTC.

The CDR3 nucleotides read TGTGCCAGCAGCCAAGGAGGGCAAAGAGGCTCCTACGAGCAGTACTTC. Translated: CASSQGGQRGSYEQYF. The chain employs TRBV4-2 and TRBJ2-7; tentatively, D is TRBD2 (5 bases). The CDR3 totals 16 residues. The germline V and J ends were trimmed by 1 base and 0 bases, with 13 bases remaining between them. Looked up from germline, CDR1 is LGHNA and CDR2 is YNFKEQ.

The chain recombines TRBV27 with TRBJ1-6, with D hard to call. The CDR3 runs to 14 residues. Germline values: CDR1 MNHEY, CDR2 SMNVEV (reference sequence). V was clipped by 5 bases and J by 7 bases, with 12 bases between them. CDR3 amino acids: CASSGPTRNSPLHF. CDR3 in DNA: TGTGCCAGCAGTGGGCCGACAAGGAATTCACCCCTCCACTTT.

The chain carries TRBV2 and TRBJ1-4, with D unclear. The CDR3 is 14 residues long. Germline CDR1 reads SNHLY; CDR2 reads FYNNEI. The V gene lost 6 bases and the J gene lost 0 bases, with 8 bases spanning the gap. The CDR3 sequence is CASRPTTTNEKLFF. The CDR3 nucleotides are TGTGCCAGCAGGCCGACAACAACTAATGAAAAACTGTTTTTT.